These 16 T cell receptor beta chains share one sample of origin, sequenced in a study of cytomegalovirus exposure and HLA in healthy donors. Amplification used 60 Vbeta primers and 13 Jbeta primers. Using immunoSEQ multiplex PCR, the repertoire was profiled, and TCRdb retains in-frame clones only, with some absent. This table lists 70,000 to 90,000 clones. Sample: PBMCs. These receptors all stem from a young man in good health and CMV-seropositive.

The chain links TRBV6-5 to TRBJ1-4; 9 bases are shared with TRBD1. V dropped 8 bases and J dropped 8; count of bases not matched to a gene: 6. Germline CDR1 is MNHEY and CDR2 is SVGAGI. The CDR3 is made up of 13 amino acids. CDR3 sequence (DNA): TGTGCCAGCGGGGGACAGGGCTTCGAAAAACTGTTTTTT. It encodes CASGGQGFEKLFF.

The chain recombines TRBV27 with TRBJ1-1; 7 bases fit TRBD1. CDR1 MNHEY and CDR2 SMNVEV come from the germline V gene (reference sequence). V was clipped by 6 bases and J by 0 bases; unmatched bases: 13. The CDR3 spans 17 residues. The CDR3 region has the DNA TGTGCCAGCAGCTGGGCTACCCCGGGACAGATGAACACTGAAGCTTTCTTT. This encodes CASSWATPGQMNTEAFF.

The chain links TRBV15 to TRBJ2-6; TRBD1 agrees at 9 bases. V trimming: 5 bases; J trimming: 2 bases; junction bases outside the gene matches: 16. Per the germline V gene, CDR1 is LNHNV and CDR2 is YYDKDF (reference sequence). The CDR3 totals 20 residues. The DNA for the CDR3 is TGTGCCACCAGCGCCCGTATAGAGGGACAGGGCCCAACTGGGGCCAACGTCCTGACTTTC. Translation: CATSARIEGQGPTGANVLTF.

This chain uses TRBV5-1 with TRBJ2-7; D is undetermined. Germline V gives CDR1 SGHRS, CDR2 YFSETQ. This CDR3 is built from 15 residues. Deletions cut 4 bases from V and 0 bases from J, with 14 bases between. CDR3: CASSRDRWSSYEQYF. The CDR3 region has the DNA TGCGCCAGCAGCCGAGACCGATGGAGCTCCTACGAGCAGTACTTC. Combining the CDR3 with reference TRBV5-1 and TRBJ2-7 gives the whole variable domain KAGVTQTPRYLIKTRGQQVTLSCSPISGHRSVSWYQQTPGQGLQFLFEYFSETQRNKGNFPGRFSGRQFSNSRSEMNVSTLELGDSALYLCASSRDRWSSYEQYFGPGTRLTVT.

The chain employs TRBV6-1 and TRBJ2-3; 9 bases fit TRBD2. CDR1 MNHNS and CDR2 SASEGT come from the germline V gene. The CDR3 is 15 amino acids. Trimming took 4 bases from V and 2 from J; bases not matched to a gene: 4. This CDR3 is CASSVQRGATDTQYF. DNA of the CDR3: TGTGCCAGCAGTGTGCAGCGGGGGGCCACAGATACGCAGTATTTT.

V usage is TRBV25-1 and J usage is TRBJ2-5; D ambiguous. The CDR3 has 13 amino acids. Between the trimmed V and J ends, which lost 6 bases and 2 bases, there was a span of 10 bases. The germline V gene encodes CDR1 MGHDK and CDR2 SYGVNS. The CDR3 region has the DNA TGTGCCAGCAGCACGACGGGTCAAGAGACCCAGTACTTC. The encoded protein is CASSTTGQETQYF.

This rearrangement joins TRBV6-1 to TRBJ1-2, with 7 bases lining up with TRBD1. CDR3 length: 15 amino acids. V dropped 4 bases and J dropped 2; count of bases not matched to a gene: 7. CDR1 MNHNS and CDR2 SASEGT come from the germline V gene. CDR3 in amino acids: CASSAAGGINYGYTF. The CDR3 DNA is TGTGCCAGCAGTGCCGCAGGGGGGATCAACTATGGCTACACCTTC.

V and J are TRBV5-1 and TRBJ2-1, with TRBD2 as a possible D gene (6 bases). Germline loops: CDR1 SGHRS, CDR2 YFSETQ. This CDR3 is 15 amino acids long. V was trimmed by 0 bases and J by 9 bases, leaving 16 bases between them. The CDR3 DNA reads TGCGCCAGCAGCTTGGACCCGGGACTCTCGAGTGAGCAGTTCTTC. It specifies CASSLDPGLSSEQFF.

This rearrangement joins TRBV7-9 to TRBJ2-5; 7 positions match TRBD2. The V and J ends lost 3 bases and 5 bases, in that order; junction bases with no gene match: 15. This CDR3 is built from 17 residues. CDR1 is SEHNR and CDR2 is FQNEAQ in the germline V gene (reference sequence). CDR3 coding DNA: TGTGCCAGCAGCTTGTGGCTGGAGCGGGATCTGGCGGAGACCCAGTACTTC. Translated: CASSLWLERDLAETQYF.

The chain has TRBV30 and TRBJ2-2; 10 nucleotides match TRBD2. V was clipped by 2 bases and J by 3 bases; unmatched bases: 3. The CDR3 runs 15 residues. CDR1 and CDR2 (germline): GTSNPN, SVGIG (reference sequence). CDR3 protein: CAWSPGTSDTGELFF. As DNA, the CDR3 is TGTGCCTGGAGTCCCGGGACTAGCGACACCGGGGAGCTGTTTTTT. The variable domain in full, completed from reference TRBV30 and TRBJ2-2, reads SQTIHQWPATLVQPVGSPLSLECTVEGTSNPNLYWYRQAAGRGLQLLFYSVGIGQISSEVPQNLSASRPQDRQFILSSKKLLLSDSGFYLCAWSPGTSDTGELFFGEGSRLTVL.

The V call is TRBV5-8, the J call TRBJ2-1; D perhaps matches TRBD2 (7 bases). With 0 bases removed from V and 4 bases from J, the gap between germline ends came to 17 bases. The CDR3 totals 17 residues. The germline CDR1 and CDR2 sequences are SGHTS and YDEGEE. The DNA of the CDR3 is TGTGCCAGCAGCTTGGTCCCGGGGGCGGGGGCTTACAATGAGCAGTTCTTC. Translated, it gives CASSLVPGAGAYNEQFF.

The chain combines TRBV7-9 with TRBJ2-7; 9 nucleotides agree with TRBD1. Germline V lookup: CDR1 SEHNR, CDR2 FQNEAQ (reference sequence). The CDR3 is 15 residues long. V shed 1 base and J 4 bases; nucleotides not matched to a gene: 5. The CDR3 loop reads CASSLEDRGRYEQYF. As DNA, the CDR3 is TGTGCCAGCAGCTTAGAGGACAGGGGTCGGTACGAGCAGTACTTC.

V usage is TRBV28 and J usage is TRBJ1-1; TRBD1 is a possible D gene (5 bases). V was trimmed by 5 bases and J by 4 bases, leaving 14 bases between them. Germline CDR1 reads MDHEN; CDR2 reads SYDVKM. This CDR3 spans 14 amino acids. CDR3 amino acids: CASSPVGGFTEAFF. DNA for the CDR3: TGTGCCAGCAGTCCAGTCGGGGGGTTCACTGAAGCTTTCTTT.

This rearrangement joins TRBV9 to TRBJ1-2, with D hard to call. This CDR3 is 11 amino acids long. Between the trimmed V and J ends, which lost 6 bases and 8 bases, there was a span of 11 bases. Germline V gene sequence: CDR1 SGDLS, CDR2 YYNGEE. The CDR3 region is CASNLTSGYTF. CDR3 nucleotide sequence: TGTGCCAGCAACCTCACATCCGGCTACACCTTC.

This chain connects TRBV28 to TRBJ1-2; 9 bases line up with TRBD1. CDR3 length: 14 residues. In germline, CDR1 is MDHEN, CDR2 SYDVKM. V trimming: 4 bases; J trimming: 8 bases; junction bases outside the gene matches: 8. The CDR3 coding sequence is TGTGCCAGCAGTTCCCTGGACAGGGGTGGCGGCTACACCTTC. Encoded protein: CASSSLDRGGGYTF.

This sequence joins TRBV11-2 and TRBJ1-2; no clear D. This CDR3 spans 16 amino acids. The germline V gene has CDR1 SGHAT and CDR2 FQNNGV. The ends were cut back, 5 bases at V and 5 bases at J, with 21 bases in the middle. The DNA of the CDR3 is TGTGCCAGCAGCACGTTAGTTACGAACCCCTTGTATGGCTACACCTTC. It codes for CASSTLVTNPLYGYTF.